This T cell receptor (beta chain) was documented in a study of Graves' ophthalmopathy and Graves' hyperthyroidism. Study results and caveats: The authors also found most expanded thyroid clonotypes above 0.001 frequency in blood.

None of the included patients had other autoimmune diseases, uncontrolled infections, pregnancy or lactation, as these led to exclusion. Diagnosis used clinical symptoms, serum thyroxine, TRAb, thyroid ultrasound and orbital computed tomography. At least ten counts were recorded for this clonotype. Its cognate antigen is unknown. Investigators amplified TCR beta CDR3 regions from RNA transcripts. The first round was an RT-PCR with HTBI primers, and the second round was a multiplex PCR. TCRdb passed the multiplex PCR reads through MiXCR, listing each CDR3 protein once. The sample gives 600,000 to 650,000 distinct CDR3 sequences, 22% of which show up once; more than 5.5% is in the top ten. After removal of 0 bases from V and 7 bases from J, the junction contained 10 bases not matched to a gene. The germline gives CDR1 DFQATT, CDR2 SNEGSKA (reference sequence). The length of the CDR3 is 16 residues.

The chain is built from TRBV20-1 and TRBJ2-7; TRBD2 matches 12 bases. Sequenced material: peripheral blood. This receptor was identified in a woman younger than 35 with stable Graves' hyperthyroidism. Some clones in this sample may be carry-over from other donors' samples. DNA of the CDR3: TGCAGTGCTAGAGATTCGGTAGGACTAGCGGGGATGGAGCAGTACTTC. The encoded protein is CSARDSVGLAGMEQYF.